The clone carrying this TCR beta chain showed up just a few times. The data were obtained in a study of T-cell memory formation after mild COVID-19. Germline CDR1 LNHDA, CDR2 SQIVND (reference sequence). CDR3 size: 16 residues. Trimming cost V 3 bases and J 0 bases, with 14 bases left between them. TCRdb re-analysed the 5' RACE reads in MiXCR, keeping a single row per CDR3 protein. The table records roughly 580,000 distinct CDR3 sequences, 18% of them present only once. The chain couples TRBV19 to TRBJ1-1; D gene uncertain. Source material: PBMCs or a T cell subset sorted from them (not recorded which). The TCR originated in an adult woman who had mild COVID-19 (a few samples of this study predate the infection). Cell type and time point are not known. The CDR3 DNA is TGTGCCAGTAGTATCCGCCTTGTAGGTGTGAACACTGAAGCTTTCTTT. Protein sequence: CASSIRLVGVNTEAFF.